This T cell receptor (beta chain) was identified in a study of cytomegalovirus exposure and HLA in healthy donors. Overall study findings and caveats: Association of 16,951 TCR beta sequences with HLA alleles was found at 0.05 false discovery rate in a later analysis. There were 150 or so TCR beta chains listed as cytomegalovirus-associated.

Researchers ran the PCR with 60 Vbeta and 13 Jbeta primers. The data were produced by immunoSEQ multiplex PCR, yet TCRdb's version contains in-frame clones alone and is incomplete. The sample includes about 160,000 clones, around 74% of them seen just once. Concerning this clone: Its matching antigen is unknown.

CDR1 is SGHNT and CDR2 is YENEEA in the germline V gene. The CDR3 covers 15 residues. V lost 5 bases and J 4 bases, leaving 14 bases between the germline ends. The gene calls are TRBV11-3 and TRBJ2-2; maybe TRBD1 (6 bases). The TCR originated in a female donor in good health and CMV-seronegative. Sequenced: PBMCs. The CDR3 DNA reads as TGTGCCAGCAGCAACCGGGACACAGGCACCGGGGAGCTGTTTTTT. Translating it yields CASSNRDTGTGELFF.